This entry is about one T cell receptor beta chain. Its specificity is not known. The source of the sample is a study of shared clonotypes between healthy human individuals. CDR1 is SNHLY and CDR2 is FYNNEI in the germline V gene. The length of the CDR3 is 13 residues. The V and J ends lost 5 bases and 3 bases, in that order; junction bases with no gene match: 4. Clones were sequenced by immunoSEQ multiplex PCR, and TCRdb holds only the in-frame ones, with some missing. This table has 550,000 to 750,000 clones, about 91% appearing once. Study results and caveats: The generation probabilities recorded for non-shared clonotypes fell below those of clonotypes shared by all four donors. The naive CD4 repertoires of several donors were compared, and around 5.1% of clonotypes were shared.

CD8 cells regarded as naive lacked CD45RO, were positively chosen for CCR7, and omitted terminally differentiated effector memory CD45RA+ cells. Sequenced sample: naive CD8+ T cells sorted from blood. The V gene is TRBV2, the J gene TRBJ2-7; TRBD1 matches at 7 bases. The receptor's source is a man aged 25 to 40 in good health. The CDR3 DNA is TGTGCCAGCAGTCAGGGGGTCGGCTACGAGCAGTACTTC. This translates into CASSQGVGYEQYF.